Listed here is a single T cell receptor (beta chain). This sample stems from a study of control samples from healthy donors and cancer patients. V was clipped by 5 bases and J by 1 base, with 8 bases between them. Germline values: CDR1 SNHLY, CDR2 FYNNEI. This CDR3 is 13 amino acids long. Profiling relied on immunoSEQ multiplex PCR, and the TCRdb table lists in-frame clones only, not all of them. The data contain 150,000 to 200,000 clones, 90% to 95% of them singletons. The sequencing sample was made of blood. The chain has TRBV2 and TRBJ1-1, with D possibly TRBD1 on 5 matching bases. The TCR sequence derives from a woman in her 30s in good health. The CDR3 loop reads CASSTQGNTEAFF. CDR3 bases: TGTGCCAGCAGTACTCAGGGGAACACTGAAGCTTTCTTT.